The present T cell receptor (beta chain) was sequenced within a study of shared clonotypes between healthy human individuals. Among the donors, all were Caucasian adults who lived in Nashville, Tennessee. When samples were unsorted, around 83 million PBMCs were used for genomic DNA. V lost 2 bases to trimming and J lost 8 bases; unmatched junction nucleotides: 10. The germline V gene encodes CDR1 MNHEY and CDR2 SMNVEV (reference sequence). This CDR3 is 17 amino acids long. Whole-study findings and limits: Exclusively blood specimens were collected; tissue repertoires likely differ.

Samples underwent the assay at deep level. Clones were read by immunoSEQ multiplex PCR, and TCRdb kept only the in-frame ones, dropping some. The sample holds nearly 500,000 clones, 70% to 80% seen once. A note on this clone: Its antigen remains unidentified.

This sequence joins TRBV27 and TRBJ2-1; 12 nucleotides align to TRBD2. The receptor was isolated from a woman aged 40 to 55 in good health. Some clones in this sample may be carry-over from other donors' samples. The sample consisted of PBMCs. The DNA for the CDR3 is TGTGCCAGCAGTTTAATGCTAGCGGGAGGGAGGCCCCATGAGCAGTTCTTC. The encoded protein is CASSLMLAGGRPHEQFF.